This T cell receptor (beta chain) originates from a study of CXCR3-negative and CXCR3-positive naive CD8 T cells. Details on this clonotype: Antigen specificity is unknown.

The germline gives CDR1 SEHNR, CDR2 FQNEAQ (reference sequence). The CDR3 consists of 15 residues. Each TRB cDNA library was prepared by 5' RACE (with UMI labels). After re-calling the 5' RACE reads, TCRdb lists one entry per CDR3 protein, DNA absent. The table counts over 100,000 distinct CDR3 sequences; just under 0.5% lies in the top ten. General study points: Naive subsets expressed similar surface CD5; TRB CDR3 features served to infer TCR strength. In both naive subsets diversity was comparably high, whereas memory CD8+ cells showed much lower diversity.

Every CD8+ T cell subset underwent triplicate sorting at a few hundred thousand cells apiece. The authors gated naive CD8+ T cells as CD45RO-CCR7+CD27+CD95-. The sample consisted of naive CXCR3- CD8+ T cells from blood. The subset was: CD45RO-CCR7+CD27+CD95- naive CD8+ T cells lacking CXCR3 (TNR3-). This chain connects TRBV7-9 to TRBJ2-7; TCRdb's assignment of TRBD1 cannot be checked, as there is no DNA. The sequence was obtained from a human donor in good health. Some clones in this sample may be carry-over from other donors' samples. This chain's CDR3 is CASSSDSTFSYEQYF. Filled out from reference TRBV7-9 and TRBJ2-7, the complete variable domain reads DTGVSQNPRHKITKRGQNVTFRCDPISEHNRLYWYRQTLGQGPEFLTYFQNEAQLEKSRLLSDRFSAERPKGSFSTLEIQRTEQGDSAMYLCASSSDSTFSYEQYFGPGTRLTVT.